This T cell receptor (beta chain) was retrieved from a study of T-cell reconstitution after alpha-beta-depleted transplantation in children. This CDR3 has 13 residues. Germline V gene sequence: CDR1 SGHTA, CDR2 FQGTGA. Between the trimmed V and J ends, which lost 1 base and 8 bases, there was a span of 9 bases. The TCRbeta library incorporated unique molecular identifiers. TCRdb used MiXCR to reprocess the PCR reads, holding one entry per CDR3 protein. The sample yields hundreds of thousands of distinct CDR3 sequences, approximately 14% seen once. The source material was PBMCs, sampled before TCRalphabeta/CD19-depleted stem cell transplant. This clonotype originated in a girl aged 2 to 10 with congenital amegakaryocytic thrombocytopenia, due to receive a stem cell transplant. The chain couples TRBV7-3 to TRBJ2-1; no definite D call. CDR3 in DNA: TGTGCCAGCAGCTTAATCCCGTCTCATGAGCAGTTCTTC. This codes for CASSLIPSHEQFF.